This TCR beta chain emerged from a study of cytomegalovirus exposure and HLA in healthy donors. For the study at large: Of the donors genotyped, 398 in all, around 77% fell in the Caucasian-associated ancestry cluster.

With regard to this clone: The target antigen is unknown.

Germline V gene sequence: CDR1 KGHSH, CDR2 LQKENI. The CDR3 runs to 15 residues. V lost 6 bases to trimming and J lost 0 bases, with 15 bases between them. PCR amplification relied on 60 Vbeta primers (plus 13 Jbeta primers). TCRdb's table, derived via immunoSEQ multiplex PCR, lists solely in-frame clones and lacks some. The sample has about 150,000 clones; roughly 73% are singletons. Study-wide results and caveats: An analysis was carried out at a later point. It showed that HLA-associated TCR beta chains were more clonally expanded than equally common non-associated chains. Analyses of presence/absence relied on an assumption of roughly uniform sequencing depth across donors. TCR beta chain V- and J-gene trimming was linked, in a later analysis, to a missense variant in DCLRE1C.

The rearrangement joins TRBV18 to TRBJ2-7; the D gene is possibly TRBD2 (6 bases). Sequences were obtained from PBMCs. The TCR sequence derives from a woman aged 18 to 35 in good health and CMV-seronegative. The CDR3 spells CASSDPSANSYEQYF. CDR3 sequence (DNA): TGTGCCAGCTCGGACCCTAGCGCTAACTCCTACGAGCAGTACTTC.